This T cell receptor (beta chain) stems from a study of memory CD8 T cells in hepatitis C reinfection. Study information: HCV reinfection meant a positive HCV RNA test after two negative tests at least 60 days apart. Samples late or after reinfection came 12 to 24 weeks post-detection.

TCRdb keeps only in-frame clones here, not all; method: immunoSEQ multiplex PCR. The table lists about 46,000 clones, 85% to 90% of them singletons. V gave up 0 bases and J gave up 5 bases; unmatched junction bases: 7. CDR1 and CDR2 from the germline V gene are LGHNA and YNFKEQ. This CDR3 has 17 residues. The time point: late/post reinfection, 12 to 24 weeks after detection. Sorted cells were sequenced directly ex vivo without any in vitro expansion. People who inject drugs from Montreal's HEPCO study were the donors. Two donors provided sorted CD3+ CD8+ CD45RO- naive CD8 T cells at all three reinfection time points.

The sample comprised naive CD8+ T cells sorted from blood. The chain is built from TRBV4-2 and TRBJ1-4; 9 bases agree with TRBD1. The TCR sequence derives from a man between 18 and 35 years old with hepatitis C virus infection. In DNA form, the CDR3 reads TGTGCCAGCAGCCAAGATAGGGGGGGACAGGGAAATGAAAAACTGTTTTTT. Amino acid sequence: CASSQDRGGQGNEKLFF.